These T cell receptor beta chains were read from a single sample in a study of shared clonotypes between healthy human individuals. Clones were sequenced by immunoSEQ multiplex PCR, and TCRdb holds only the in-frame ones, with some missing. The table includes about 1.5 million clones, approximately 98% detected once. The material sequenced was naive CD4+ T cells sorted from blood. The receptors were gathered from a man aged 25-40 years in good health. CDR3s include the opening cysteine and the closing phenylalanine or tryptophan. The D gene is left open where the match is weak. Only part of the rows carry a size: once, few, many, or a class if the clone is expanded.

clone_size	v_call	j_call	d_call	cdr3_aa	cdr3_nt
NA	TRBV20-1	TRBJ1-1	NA	CSAQMGAKGDF	TGCAGTGCTCAAATGGGCGCAAAAGGAGACTTT
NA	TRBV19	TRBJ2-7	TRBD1	CASSPTGTGTSYEQYF	TGTGCCAGTAGTCCGACCGGGACAGGGACCTCCTACGAGCAGTACTTC
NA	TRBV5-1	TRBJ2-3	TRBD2	CASSLDGTSGRAGYF	TGCGCCAGCAGCTTGGATGGGACTAGCGGGAGGGCCGGGTATTTT
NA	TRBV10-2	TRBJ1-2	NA	CASSEPNGYTF	TGCGCCAGCAGTGAACCAAATGGCTACACCTTC
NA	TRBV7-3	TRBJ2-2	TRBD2	CASSPRGLAGVNGELFF	TGTGCCAGCAGCCCTCGAGGACTAGCGGGAGTTAACGGGGAGCTGTTTTTT
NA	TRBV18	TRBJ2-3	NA	CASSPLRQYTDTQYF	TGTGCCAGCTCACCCTTGAGACAGTACACAGATACGCAGTATTTT
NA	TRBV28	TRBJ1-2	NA	CASSPSVGYTF	TGTGCCAGCAGTCCCTCGGTTGGCTACACCTTC
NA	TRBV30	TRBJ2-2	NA	CATDSAGELFF	TGTGCTACGGACAGCGCCGGGGAGCTGTTTTTT
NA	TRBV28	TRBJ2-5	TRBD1	CASSLPGTGFQETQYF	TGTGCCAGCAGTCTCCCCGGGACAGGGTTCCAAGAGACCCAGTACTTC
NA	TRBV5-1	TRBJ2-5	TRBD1	CASSLIGQGETQYF	TGCGCCAGCAGCTTGATAGGACAGGGGGAGACCCAGTACTTC
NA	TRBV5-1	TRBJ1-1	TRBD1	CASSFTLLQGKGDKAEAFF	TGCGCCAGCAGCTTTACCCTATTACAGGGGAAGGGGGACAAGGCTGAAGCTTTCTTT
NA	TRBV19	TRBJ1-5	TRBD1	CASSAVPGQRNQPQHF	TGTGCCAGTAGTGCCGTCCCGGGACAGCGCAATCAGCCCCAGCATTTT
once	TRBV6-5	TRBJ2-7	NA	CASSYNTGYEQYF	TGTGCCAGCAGTTATAATACAGGCTACGAGCAGTACTTC
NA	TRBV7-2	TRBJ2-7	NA	CASSLRDEQYF	TGTGCCAGCAGCTTACGCGACGAGCAGTACTTC
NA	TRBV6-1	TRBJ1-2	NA	CASRVSGGNGYTF	TGTGCCAGTCGCGTATCTGGGGGGAATGGCTACACCTTC
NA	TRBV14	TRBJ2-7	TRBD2	CASRRTSGRYDEQYF	TGTGCCAGCAGGCGGACTAGCGGGAGGTACGACGAGCAGTACTTC
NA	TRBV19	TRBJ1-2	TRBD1	CASSGTELYGYTF	TGTGCCAGCTCCGGGACAGAGCTCTATGGCTACACCTTC
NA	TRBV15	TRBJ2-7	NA	CATSRDLATYEQYF	TGTGCCACCAGCAGAGATTTGGCTACCTACGAGCAGTACTTC
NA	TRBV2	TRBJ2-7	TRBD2	CASFLERGTTYEQYF	TGTGCCAGCTTTTTAGAGCGGGGGACTACCTACGAGCAGTACTTC
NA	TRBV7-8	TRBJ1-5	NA	CASSLRRWGEGNQPQHF	TGTGCCAGCAGCTTACGGAGGTGGGGGGAGGGCAATCAGCCCCAGCATTTT
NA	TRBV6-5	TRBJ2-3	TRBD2	CASRMSGGITDTQYF	TGTGCCAGCAGGATGTCGGGGGGAATCACAGATACGCAGTATTTT
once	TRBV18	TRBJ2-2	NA	CASSVIPQEGSTTGELFF	TGTGCCAGCTCGGTCATACCACAAGAGGGATCTACCACCGGGGAGCTGTTTTTT
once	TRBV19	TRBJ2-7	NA	CASSIAVRNYEQYF	TGTGCCAGTAGTATAGCGGTAAGAAACTACGAGCAGTACTTC
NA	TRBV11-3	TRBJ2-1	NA	CASSSRGFDEQFF	TGTGCCAGCAGCTCCCGCGGGTTCGATGAGCAGTTCTTC
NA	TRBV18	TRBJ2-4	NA	CASSSISSIRPSQDSSRYF	TGTGCCAGCTCAAGTATTTCGTCGATCCGCCCTAGTCAGGATTCGTCGCGGTACTTC
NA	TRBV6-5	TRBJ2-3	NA	CASRRGRTDTQYF	TGTGCCAGCAGGCGGGGACGCACAGATACGCAGTATTTT
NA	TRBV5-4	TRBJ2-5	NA	CASSLGGQMEETQYF	TGTGCCAGCAGCTTGGGCGGTCAGATGGAAGAGACCCAGTACTTC
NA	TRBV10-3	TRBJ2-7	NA	CAIRSDMGEDEQYF	TGTGCCATCAGAAGCGATATGGGAGAAGACGAGCAGTACTTC
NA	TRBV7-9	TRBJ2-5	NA	CASSSTIRGEETQYF	TGTGCCAGCAGCTCAACGATCAGGGGGGAAGAGACCCAGTACTTC
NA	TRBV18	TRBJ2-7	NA	CASSPKASVGNEQYF	TGTGCCAGCTCACCGAAAGCCTCGGTGGGGAACGAGCAGTACTTC
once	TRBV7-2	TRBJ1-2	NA	CASSLDPGLGGYTF	TGTGCCAGCAGCTTAGATCCAGGCCTAGGAGGCTACACCTTC
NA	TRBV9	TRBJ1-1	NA	CASSVLGNTEAFF	TGTGCCAGCAGCGTCTTGGGGAACACTGAAGCTTTCTTT
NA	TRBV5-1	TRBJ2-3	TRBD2	CASSFLAGGGTDTQYF	TGCGCCAGCAGCTTTCTAGCGGGAGGGGGGACAGATACGCAGTATTTT
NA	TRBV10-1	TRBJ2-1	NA	CASSEMAGQASYNEQFF	TGCGCCAGCAGTGAGATGGCGGGACAAGCCTCCTACAATGAGCAGTTCTTC
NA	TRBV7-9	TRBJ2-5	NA	CASTLGRKLQQQETQYF	TGTGCCAGCACCCTAGGAAGGAAACTTCAGCAACAAGAGACCCAGTACTTC
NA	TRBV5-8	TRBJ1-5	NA	CASSLGKEKTNQPQHF	TGTGCCAGCAGCTTGGGGAAGGAAAAGACCAATCAGCCCCAGCATTTT
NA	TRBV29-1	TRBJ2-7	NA	CSVAGRQSYEQYF	TGCAGCGTTGCAGGCAGGCAGTCCTACGAGCAGTACTTC
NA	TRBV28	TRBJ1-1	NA	CASRQWTEAFF	TGTGCCAGCCGACAGTGGACTGAAGCTTTCTTT
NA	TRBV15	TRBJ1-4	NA	CATSRDQFDNEKLFF	TGTGCCACCAGCAGAGATCAGTTCGATAATGAAAAACTGTTTTTT
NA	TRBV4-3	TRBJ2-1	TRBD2	CASSAKRAGGPFF	TGCGCCAGCAGCGCCAAAAGAGCGGGAGGGCCCTTCTTC
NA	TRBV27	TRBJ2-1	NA	CASRSLTKNNEQFF	TGTGCCAGCAGGAGTCTTACAAAGAACAATGAGCAGTTCTTC